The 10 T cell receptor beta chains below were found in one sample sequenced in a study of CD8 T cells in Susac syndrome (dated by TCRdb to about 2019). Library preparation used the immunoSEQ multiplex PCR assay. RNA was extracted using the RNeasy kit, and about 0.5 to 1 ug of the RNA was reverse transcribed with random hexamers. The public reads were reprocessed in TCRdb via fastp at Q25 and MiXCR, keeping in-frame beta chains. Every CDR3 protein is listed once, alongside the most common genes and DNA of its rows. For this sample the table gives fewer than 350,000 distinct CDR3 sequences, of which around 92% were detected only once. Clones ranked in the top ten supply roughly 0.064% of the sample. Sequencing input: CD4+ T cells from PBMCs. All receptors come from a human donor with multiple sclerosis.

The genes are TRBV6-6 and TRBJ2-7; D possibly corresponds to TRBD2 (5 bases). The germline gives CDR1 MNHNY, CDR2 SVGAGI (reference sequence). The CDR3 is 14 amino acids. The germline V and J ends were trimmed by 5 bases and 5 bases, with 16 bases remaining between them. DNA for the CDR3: TGTGCCAGCAGTGCTCGCGGACTTAAAAACGAGCAGTACTTC. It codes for CASSARGLKNEQYF.

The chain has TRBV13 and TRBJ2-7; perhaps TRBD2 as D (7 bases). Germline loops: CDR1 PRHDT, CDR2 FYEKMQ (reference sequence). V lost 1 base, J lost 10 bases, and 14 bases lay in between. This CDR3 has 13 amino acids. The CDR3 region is CASSLAPGGPQYF. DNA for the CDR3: TGTGCCAGCAGCTTAGCCCCGGGGGGCCCTCAGTACTTC.

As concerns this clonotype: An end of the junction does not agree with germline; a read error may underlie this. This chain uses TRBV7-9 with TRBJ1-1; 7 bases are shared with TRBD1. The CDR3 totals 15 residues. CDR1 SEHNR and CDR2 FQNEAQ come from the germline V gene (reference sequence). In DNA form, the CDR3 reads TGTGCCAGCAGCTTACCGGGACAGCCCAACACTGAACCTTTCTTT. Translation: CASSLPGQPNTEPFF.

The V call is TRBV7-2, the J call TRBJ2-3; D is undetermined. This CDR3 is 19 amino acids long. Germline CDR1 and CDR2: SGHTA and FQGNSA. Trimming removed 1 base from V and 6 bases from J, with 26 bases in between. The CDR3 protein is CASSLGPLLGSSLKDTQYF. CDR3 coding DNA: TGTGCCAGCAGCTTAGGCCCACTCCTTGGGTCGTCGTTGAAGGATACGCAGTATTTT.

The DNA of the CDR3 is TGTGCCAGCAGCCAGCCCTTCCTGAGCTCCTACAATGAGCAGTTCTTC. Translation gives CASSQPFLSSYNEQFF. V is TRBV14 and J is TRBJ2-1; no reliable D call. V lost 3 bases to trimming and J lost 0 bases, with 12 bases between them. The CDR3 length is 16 residues. CDR1 and CDR2 (germline): SGHDN, FVKESK.

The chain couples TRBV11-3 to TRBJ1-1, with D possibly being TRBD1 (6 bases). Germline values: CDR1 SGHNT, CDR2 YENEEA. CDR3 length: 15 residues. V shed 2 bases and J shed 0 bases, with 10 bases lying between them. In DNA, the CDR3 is TGTGCCAGCAGCTTATTACAGGGTTTGAACACTGAAGCTTTCTTT. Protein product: CASSLLQGLNTEAFF.

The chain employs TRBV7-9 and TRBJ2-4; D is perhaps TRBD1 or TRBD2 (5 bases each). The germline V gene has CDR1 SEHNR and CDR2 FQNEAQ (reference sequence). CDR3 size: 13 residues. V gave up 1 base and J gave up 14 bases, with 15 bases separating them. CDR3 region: CASSLGGTPNEYF. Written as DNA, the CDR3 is TGTGCCAGCAGCTTAGGGGGGACCCCCAACGAGTACTTC.

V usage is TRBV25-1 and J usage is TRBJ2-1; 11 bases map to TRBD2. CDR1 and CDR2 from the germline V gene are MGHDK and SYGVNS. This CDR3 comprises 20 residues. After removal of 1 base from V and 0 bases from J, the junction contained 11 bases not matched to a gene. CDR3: CASSELAGTSGSASYNEQFF. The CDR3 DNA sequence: TGTGCCAGCAGTGAATTGGCCGGGACTAGCGGTTCAGCCTCCTACAATGAGCAGTTCTTC.

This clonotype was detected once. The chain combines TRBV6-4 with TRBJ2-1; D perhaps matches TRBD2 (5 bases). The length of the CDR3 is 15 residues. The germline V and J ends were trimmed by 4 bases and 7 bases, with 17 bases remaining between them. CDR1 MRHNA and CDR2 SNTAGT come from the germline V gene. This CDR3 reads CASSVFPSPQNEQFF. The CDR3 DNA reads TGTGCCAGCAGTGTCTTCCCTAGCCCGCAGAATGAGCAGTTCTTC.

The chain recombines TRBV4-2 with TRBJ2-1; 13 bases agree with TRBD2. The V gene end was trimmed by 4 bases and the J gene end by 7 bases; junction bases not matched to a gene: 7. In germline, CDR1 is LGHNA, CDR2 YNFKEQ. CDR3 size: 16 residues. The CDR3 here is CASSPGLAGVSNEQFF. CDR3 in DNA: TGTGCCAGCAGCCCCGGACTAGCGGGAGTTAGTAATGAGCAGTTCTTC.